This T cell receptor (beta chain) was captured by sequencing in a study of T cell repertoires in cytomegalovirus infection. Study as a whole: Public TCR beta signature analysis indicated the presence of both CMV infection and matching HLA type.

The CDR3 runs to 12 residues. Germline lookup yields CDR1 ENHRY and CDR2 SYGVKD. Trimming took off 10 bases at V and 7 bases at J, with 17 bases between the two ends. Study results and limitations: CMV-specific TCR beta clonotypes restricted by HLA-C were the ones dominating the ex vivo response.

TCRdb reprocessed the reads via MiXCR and lists one record per CDR3 protein. The repertoire includes 200,000 to 300,000 distinct CDR3 sequences, approximately 7% of them detected once, and 5.5% to 6.5% sits in the top ten. This clonotype was picked up many times. The antigen remains undetermined. This TCR derives from a human donor in good health (CMV status not recorded). Some clones in this sample may be carry-over from other donors' samples. The chain uses TRBV10-3 and TRBJ2-7, with D possibly being TRBD1 or TRBD2 (5 bases each). Material: PBMCs. DNA for the CDR3: TGTGCCACAGACCGGGACCTCGGGGAGCAGTACTTC. The encoded protein is CATDRDLGEQYF.